This TCR beta chain was recorded in a study of T cells in Graves' hyperthyroidism and ophthalmopathy. Amplified regions were TCR beta CDR3 sequences from RNA transcripts. RT-PCR in the first round (using the HTBI primer set) targeted the TCR CDR3. TCRdb analysed the multiplex PCR reads with MiXCR anew, one entry per CDR3 protein. This sample has some 740,000 distinct CDR3 sequences, with approximately 15% found just once. There are 12 residues in the CDR3. Trimming removed 8 bases at V and 9 bases at J, with 14 bases between. Study-level findings and limits: Among thyroid clonotypes expanded above 0.001, most also appeared in blood.

For Graves' hyperthyroidism to be stable, ophthalmopathy could not progress within 18 months. Diagnosis of hyperthyroidism was new in patients aged 18 to 65, and its duration was under 2 months. The diagnoses drew upon clinical symptoms, serum thyroxine and TRAb, thyroid ultrasound and orbital computed tomography. With regard to this clonotype: Its antigen is as yet unknown.

This TCR came from a woman under 30 with Graves' hyperthyroidism. The sample comprised blood. The chain carries TRBV12-3 or TRBV12-4 and TRBJ1-5; D is possibly TRBD1 (5 bases). The CDR3 sequence is CASGDGERPQHF. The CDR3, as DNA: TGTGCCAGCGGGGACGGAGAAAGGCCCCAGCATTTT.